This T cell receptor (beta chain) was profiled in a study of cytomegalovirus exposure and HLA in healthy donors. With 60 Vbeta and 13 Jbeta primers, the PCR was carried out. The table came from immunoSEQ multiplex PCR; TCRdb's copy has only in-frame clones and leaves some out. There are about 140,000 clones in the sample; approximately 77% occur only once, and roughly 4.6% lies in the top ten. Germline trimming cut 5 bases from V and 6 bases from J; bases unmatched to any gene: 10. The CDR3 has 15 amino acids. CDR1 is SGHNT, CDR2 YENEEA, per germline. The clonotype was recovered from a woman between 45 and 65 years old in good health and CMV-seronegative. Material: PBMCs. The chain couples TRBV11-3 to TRBJ2-1; TRBD2 aligns across 7 bases. The CDR3 bases are TGTGCCAGCAGCCCCGGCGGGGGACGGAGCAATGAGCAGTTCTTC. This translates into CASSPGGGRSNEQFF.